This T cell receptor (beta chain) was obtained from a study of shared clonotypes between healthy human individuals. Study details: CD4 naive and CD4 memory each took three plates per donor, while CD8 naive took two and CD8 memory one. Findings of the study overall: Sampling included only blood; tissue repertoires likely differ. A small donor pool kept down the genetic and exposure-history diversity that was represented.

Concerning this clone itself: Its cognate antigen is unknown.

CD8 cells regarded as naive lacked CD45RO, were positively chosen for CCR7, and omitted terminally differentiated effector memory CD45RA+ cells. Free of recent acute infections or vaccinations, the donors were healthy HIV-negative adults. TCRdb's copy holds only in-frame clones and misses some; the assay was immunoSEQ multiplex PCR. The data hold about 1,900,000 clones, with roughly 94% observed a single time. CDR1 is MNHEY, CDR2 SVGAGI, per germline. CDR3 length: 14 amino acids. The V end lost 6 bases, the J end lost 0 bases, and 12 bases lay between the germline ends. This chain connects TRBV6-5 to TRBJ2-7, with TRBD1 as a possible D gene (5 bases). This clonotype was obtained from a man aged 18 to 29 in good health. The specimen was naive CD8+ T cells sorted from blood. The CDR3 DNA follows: TGTGCCAGCAGCTCAGGGTATCCCTCCTACGAGCAGTACTTC. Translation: CASSSGYPSYEQYF.